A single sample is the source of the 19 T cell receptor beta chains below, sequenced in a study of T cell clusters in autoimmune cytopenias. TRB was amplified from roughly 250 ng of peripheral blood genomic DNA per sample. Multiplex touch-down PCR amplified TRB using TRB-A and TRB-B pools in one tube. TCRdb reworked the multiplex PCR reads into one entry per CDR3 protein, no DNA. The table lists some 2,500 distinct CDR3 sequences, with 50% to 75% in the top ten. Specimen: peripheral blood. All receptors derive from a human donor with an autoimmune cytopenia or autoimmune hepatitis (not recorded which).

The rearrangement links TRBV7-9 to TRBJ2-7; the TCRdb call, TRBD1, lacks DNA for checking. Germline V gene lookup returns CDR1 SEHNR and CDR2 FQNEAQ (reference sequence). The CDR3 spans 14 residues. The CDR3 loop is CASTATGVTYEQYF.

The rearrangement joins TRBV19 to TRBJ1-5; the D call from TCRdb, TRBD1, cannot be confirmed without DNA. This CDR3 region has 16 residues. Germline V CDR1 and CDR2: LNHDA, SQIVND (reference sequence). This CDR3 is CASSPTGVGSNQPQHF.

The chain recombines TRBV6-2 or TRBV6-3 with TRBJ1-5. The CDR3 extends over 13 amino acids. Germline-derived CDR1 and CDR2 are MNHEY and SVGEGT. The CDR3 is CASTRHDNQPQHF.

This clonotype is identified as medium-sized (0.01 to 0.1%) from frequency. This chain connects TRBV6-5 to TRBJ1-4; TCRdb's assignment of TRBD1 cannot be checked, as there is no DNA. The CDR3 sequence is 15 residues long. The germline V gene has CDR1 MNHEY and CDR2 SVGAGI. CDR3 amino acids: CASSYSSGGNEKLFF.

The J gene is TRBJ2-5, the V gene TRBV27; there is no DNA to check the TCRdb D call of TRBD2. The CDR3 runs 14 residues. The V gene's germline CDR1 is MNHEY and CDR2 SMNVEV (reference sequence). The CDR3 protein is CASMKAGGRETQYF.

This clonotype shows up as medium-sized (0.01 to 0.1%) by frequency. CDR3 sequence reads: CAWTASGSYEQYF. This chain connects TRBV30 to TRBJ2-7. Germline V gives CDR1 GTSNPN, CDR2 SVGIG (reference sequence). The CDR3 length is 13 residues.

The CDR3 sequence is CAWRQSGGRRVTEAFF. V gene TRBV30 combines with J gene TRBJ1-1; TCRdb gives TRBD1 as the D gene, but with no DNA this cannot be confirmed. The CDR3 runs to 16 residues. CDR1 is GTSNPN, CDR2 SVGIG, per germline (reference sequence).

The chain's CDR3 is CASSGRGPTNEKLFF. The genes are TRBV5-6 and TRBJ1-4; TCRdb selects TRBD1, and the lack of DNA leaves this call unchecked. The V gene's germline CDR1 is SGHDT and CDR2 YYEEEE. The length of the CDR3 is 15 residues.

CDR3 residues: CASSPSATGNEILFF. This chain uses TRBV18 with TRBJ1-4; as DNA is missing, the TRBD1 call by TCRdb cannot be tested. Per the germline V gene, CDR1 is KGHSH and CDR2 is LQKENI. CDR3 length equals 15 residues.

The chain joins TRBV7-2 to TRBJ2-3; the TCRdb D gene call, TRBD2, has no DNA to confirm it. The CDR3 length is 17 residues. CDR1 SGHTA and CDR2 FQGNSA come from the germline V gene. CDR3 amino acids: CASSLVLAPRRADTQYF.

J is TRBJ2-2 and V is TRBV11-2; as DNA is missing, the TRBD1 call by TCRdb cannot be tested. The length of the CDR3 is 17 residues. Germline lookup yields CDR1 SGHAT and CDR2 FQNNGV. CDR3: CASSPRQGAVRTGELFF.

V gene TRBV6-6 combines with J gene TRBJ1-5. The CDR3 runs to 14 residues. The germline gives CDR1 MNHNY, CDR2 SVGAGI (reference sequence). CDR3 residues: CASSYSAVGQPHHF.

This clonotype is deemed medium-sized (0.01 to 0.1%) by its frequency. The CDR3 sequence: CASSLLVGGWITDTQYF. This chain links TRBV5-5 with TRBJ2-3; TCRdb proposes TRBD2, but this gene call is untestable without DNA. The CDR3 consists of 17 residues. The germline CDR1 and CDR2 sequences are SGHKS and YYEKEE (reference sequence).

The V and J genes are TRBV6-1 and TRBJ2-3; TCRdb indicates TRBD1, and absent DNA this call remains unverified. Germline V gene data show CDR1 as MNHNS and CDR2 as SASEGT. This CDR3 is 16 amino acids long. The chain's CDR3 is CASRAYGQQDTDTQYF.

CDR3 protein: CASSGIDRGRSVDQPQHF. This chain links TRBV12-3 or TRBV12-4 with TRBJ1-5; lacking DNA, the TRBD1 call made by TCRdb goes unchecked. This CDR3 has 18 amino acids.

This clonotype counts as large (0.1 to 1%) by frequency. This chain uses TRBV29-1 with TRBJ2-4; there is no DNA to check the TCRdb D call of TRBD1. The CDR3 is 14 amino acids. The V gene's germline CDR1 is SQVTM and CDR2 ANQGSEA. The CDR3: CSVEDPGSKNIQYF. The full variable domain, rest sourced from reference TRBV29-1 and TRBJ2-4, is SAVISQKPSRDICQRGTSLTIQCQVDSQVTMMFWYRQQPGQSLTLIATANQGSEATYESGFVIDKFPISRPNLTFSTLTVSNMSPEDSSIYLCSVEDPGSKNIQYFGAGTRLSVL.

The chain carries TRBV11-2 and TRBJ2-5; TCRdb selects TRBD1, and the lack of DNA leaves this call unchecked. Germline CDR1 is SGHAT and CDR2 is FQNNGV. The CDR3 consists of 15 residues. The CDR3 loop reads CASSKNRGRVETQYF.

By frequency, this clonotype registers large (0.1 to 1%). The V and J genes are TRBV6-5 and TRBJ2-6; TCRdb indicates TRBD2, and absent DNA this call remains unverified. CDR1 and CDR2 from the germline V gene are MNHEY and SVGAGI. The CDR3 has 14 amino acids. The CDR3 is CASRRASGANVLTF.

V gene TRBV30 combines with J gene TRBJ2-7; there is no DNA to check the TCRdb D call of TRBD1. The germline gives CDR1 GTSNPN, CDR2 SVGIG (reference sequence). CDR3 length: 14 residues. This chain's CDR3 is CAWKAGTGSYEQYF.